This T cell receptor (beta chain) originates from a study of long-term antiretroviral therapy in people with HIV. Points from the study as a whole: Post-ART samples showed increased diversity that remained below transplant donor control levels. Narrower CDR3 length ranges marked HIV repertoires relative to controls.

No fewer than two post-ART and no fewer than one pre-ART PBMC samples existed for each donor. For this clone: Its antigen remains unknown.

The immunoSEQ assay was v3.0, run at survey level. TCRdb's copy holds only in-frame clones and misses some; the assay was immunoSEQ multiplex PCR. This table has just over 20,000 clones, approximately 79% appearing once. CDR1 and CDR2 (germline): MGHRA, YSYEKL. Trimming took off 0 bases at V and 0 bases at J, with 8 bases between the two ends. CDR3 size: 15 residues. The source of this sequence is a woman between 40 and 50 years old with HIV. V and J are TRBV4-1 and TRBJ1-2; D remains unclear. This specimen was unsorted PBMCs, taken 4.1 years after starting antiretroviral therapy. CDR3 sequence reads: CASSQDRNTNYGYTF. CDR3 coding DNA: TGCGCCAGCAGCCAAGACAGAAACACTAACTATGGCTACACCTTC.